Here is one TCR beta chain with its context. Source study methods: Reference gene primer amplification gave nucleated cell count estimates. The method was immunoSEQ multiplex PCR; TCRdb's version includes in-frame clones alone and lacks a portion of them. The D gene and trimming were derived from the DNA, and the V and J assignments and clone size from that table. Here the sample spans under 30,000 clones, around 89% being singletons. The data were taken from a study of blood T cell repertoires in COVID-19. Study in general: Acute and convalescent COVID-19 specimens originated in the United States, Italy and Spain. PBMCs, B-cell-depleted T cells, or T cells provided the cDNA or gDNA that made up the material.

Trimming cost V 5 bases and J 0 bases, with 14 bases left between them. The CDR3 length is 16 residues. The germline V gene has CDR1 SGHTA and CDR2 FQGNSA. Sequenced input: peripheral blood. This TCR came from a human donor in a cohort sampled during active COVID-19. The chain employs TRBV7-2 and TRBJ1-3; perhaps TRBD1 as D (5 bases). CDR3 coding DNA: TGTGCCAGCAGCCCACGACAGTTCCCCTCTGGAAACACCATATATTTT. Translating gives CASSPRQFPSGNTIYF. The complete variable domain, with remaining parts taken from reference TRBV7-2 and TRBJ1-3, reads GAGVSQSPSNKVTEKGKDVELRCDPISGHTALYWYRQSLGQGLEFLIYFQGNSAPDKSGLPSDRFSAERTGGSVSTLTIQRTQQEDSAVYLCASSPRQFPSGNTIYFGEGSWLTVV.